This T cell receptor beta chain was profiled in a study of beta chain features in type 1 diabetes. As regards this clone: What it recognizes is unknown.

Expressed TCRB transcripts were sequenced, since all the RNA that had been isolated was reverse transcribed. This table comes from immunoSEQ multiplex PCR, and its TCRdb copy is limited to in-frame clones, with some not included. The sample lists around 710,000 clones; approximately 13% were seen once. The study's findings and limits: Shorter TCRB CDR3s, moderately but significantly so, marked every one of the four CD4+ subsets in Type 1 diabetes patients.

Trimming took 2 bases from V and 8 from J, leaving 9 bases between them. The CDR3 length is 13 residues. Germline assignment: CDR1 SGHVS and CDR2 FQNEAQ. The TCR comes from a man between 25 and 39 years old with type 1 diabetes. The rearrangement joins TRBV7-8 to TRBJ1-4; D is unresolved. Sequenced input: naive CD4+ T cells from blood. CDR3 sequence (DNA): TGTGCCAGCAGCTTAATTACGCGAGAAAAACTGTTTTTT. Translation: CASSLITREKLFF.